The next 25 T cell receptor beta chains were all read from a single sample in a study of control samples from healthy donors and cancer patients. Generated by immunoSEQ multiplex PCR, the TCRdb table keeps only in-frame clones and is missing some. The data show under 140,000 clones, around 89% seen once. Sequencing used PBMCs. These receptors were taken from a woman aged 60-70 years with lung cancer.

The CDR3 loop is CASRLNSNQPQHF. The CDR3 DNA sequence: TGTGCCAGCAGGCTGAATAGCAATCAGCCCCAGCATTTT. The chain recombines TRBV7-9 with TRBJ1-5; D call uncertain. This CDR3 region has 13 residues. Between the trimmed V and J ends, which lost 6 bases and 0 bases, there was a span of 6 bases. Germline CDR1 is SEHNR and CDR2 is FQNEAQ (reference sequence).

This clone has a single count. The gene calls are TRBV19 and TRBJ2-5; the D is unclear. The CDR3 loop spans 11 amino acids. Trimming pared 5 bases from V and 4 bases from J, leaving 5 bases between. The germline V gene has CDR1 LNHDA and CDR2 SQIVND (reference sequence). In DNA, the CDR3 is TGTGCCAGTAGTCCGGGAGAGACCCAGTACTTC. Translating gives CASSPGETQYF.

In this sample, this clone turned up a few times. The chain recombines TRBV7-9 with TRBJ1-1; no clear D gene. This CDR3 has 13 residues. The V and J ends lost 4 bases and 1 base respectively, with 7 bases between them. Per germline, CDR1 SEHNR and CDR2 FQNEAQ (reference sequence). CDR3 region: CASSSTSNTEAFF. The CDR3 DNA reads as TGTGCCAGCAGCTCGACATCGAACACTGAAGCTTTCTTT.

In regard to this clone: The sample has other DNA sequences that encode this CDR3 too. The chain carries TRBV3-1 (or the pseudogene TRBV3-2) and TRBJ2-7; D call uncertain. Deletions cut 4 bases from V and 0 bases from J, with 1 base between. Per the germline V gene, CDR1 is LGHDT and CDR2 is YNNKEL (reference sequence). CDR3 length: 11 residues. The CDR3 loop reads CASSLSYEQYF. CDR3 in DNA: TGTGCCAGCAGCCTCTCCTACGAGCAGTACTTC.

The chain is built from TRBV19 and TRBJ1-3; D unclear. This CDR3 is built from 13 residues. V lost 5 bases, J lost 0 bases, and 5 bases lay in between. Germline assignment: CDR1 LNHDA and CDR2 SQIVND (reference sequence). CDR3 sequence: CASSGSSGNTIYF. The CDR3 DNA sequence: TGTGCCAGTAGTGGGAGCTCTGGAAACACCATATATTTT. The full variable domain, with the rest looked up from reference TRBV19 and TRBJ1-3, is DGGITQSPKYLFRKEGQNVTLSCEQNLNHDAMYWYRQDPGQGLRLIYYSQIVNDFQKGDIAEGYSVSREKKESFPLTVTSAQKNPTAFYLCASSGSSGNTIYFGEGSWLTVV.

CDR3 nucleotides: TGTGCCTGGACTAGCGGGATGCTCACAGATACGCAGTATTTT. Protein sequence: CAWTSGMLTDTQYF. The chain carries TRBV30 and TRBJ2-3; 9 bases match TRBD2. The CDR3 loop spans 14 amino acids. The trim removed 4 bases at V and 2 bases at J, leaving 4 bases unmatched. CDR1 and CDR2 (germline): GTSNPN, SVGIG (reference sequence). Variable domain in full (rest from reference TRBV30 and TRBJ2-3): SQTIHQWPATLVQPVGSPLSLECTVEGTSNPNLYWYRQAAGRGLQLLFYSVGIGQISSEVPQNLSASRPQDRQFILSSKKLLLSDSGFYLCAWTSGMLTDTQYFGPGTRLTVL.

The chain carries TRBV3-1 (or the pseudogene TRBV3-2) and TRBJ1-2; a possible D gene is TRBD1 (6 bases). Germline assignment: CDR1 LGHDT and CDR2 YNNKEL (reference sequence). The CDR3 has 12 amino acids. Trimming took off 11 bases at V and 3 bases at J, with 13 bases between the two ends. CDR3: CAVEGGDYGYTF. The CDR3 region has the DNA TGTGCCGTTGAAGGGGGGGACTATGGCTACACCTTC.

The chain is built from TRBV4-3 and TRBJ1-1, with D maybe TRBD1 (6 bases). This CDR3 has 15 amino acids. The germline V gene has CDR1 LGHNA and CDR2 YSLEER. The V gene lost 4 bases and the J gene lost 0 bases, with 12 bases spanning the gap. CDR3 in amino acids: CASSPDSGVNTEAFF. CDR3 nucleotide sequence: TGCGCCAGCAGCCCGGACAGTGGGGTGAACACTGAAGCTTTCTTT.

This chain uses TRBV3-1 (or the pseudogene TRBV3-2) with TRBJ2-7, with a weak D call TRBD1 (6 bases). The CDR3 loop spans 13 amino acids. V lost 1 base and J 3 bases, leaving 7 bases between the germline ends. Germline lookup yields CDR1 LGHDT and CDR2 YNNKEL (reference sequence). CDR3 region: CASSQGDNYEQYF. CDR3 DNA sequence: TGTGCCAGCAGCCAAGGGGACAACTACGAGCAGTACTTC.

The CDR3 loop is CASGLDRNEQFF. In nucleotides, the CDR3 is TGTGCCAGCGGGCTAGATAGGAATGAGCAGTTCTTC. The chain combines TRBV2 with TRBJ2-1, with D unresolved. The CDR3 consists of 12 residues. Trimming removed 8 bases at V and 7 bases at J, with 12 bases between. Germline V gene lookup returns CDR1 SNHLY and CDR2 FYNNEI.

This sequence joins TRBV10-3 and TRBJ2-7; the match to TRBD1 covers 7 bases. The V and J ends lost 8 bases and 5 bases, in that order; junction bases with no gene match: 12. The germline gives CDR1 ENHRY, CDR2 SYGVKD. The CDR3 length is 14 residues. In DNA, the CDR3 is TGTGCCATCCGGACTTCCGGGACAGAGGACGAGCAGTACTTC. Translated, it gives CAIRTSGTEDEQYF.

V gene TRBV7-8 combines with J gene TRBJ2-1; TRBD2 matches 8 bases. The CDR3 extends over 14 amino acids. In germline, CDR1 is SGHVS, CDR2 FQNEAQ. Unmatched junction bases numbered 9, after V lost 5 bases and J lost 9 bases. The CDR3 DNA reads as TGTGCCAGCAGCCCATACGGGGGGGCGGGTGAGCAGTTCTTC. Translated, it gives CASSPYGGAGEQFF.

The chain is built from TRBV30 and TRBJ2-7, with 7 bases identical to TRBD2. The J segment lost 2 bases and the V segment lost 2 bases, leaving 3 bases of the junction unmatched. The CDR3 totals 13 residues. Germline loops: CDR1 GTSNPN, CDR2 SVGIG (reference sequence). The CDR3: CAWSWGGAYEQYF. The CDR3 region has the DNA TGTGCCTGGAGTTGGGGGGGAGCCTACGAGCAGTACTTC.

The genes are TRBV11-3 and TRBJ1-2, with D uncertain. Looked up from germline, CDR1 is SGHNT and CDR2 is YENEEA. The V end was cut by 3 bases, the J end by 1 base, with 12 bases between. The CDR3 has 15 residues. CDR3 residues: CASSLSSVFNYGYTF. The CDR3 region has the DNA TGTGCCAGCAGCTTGAGCAGCGTTTTTAACTATGGCTACACCTTC.

The chain joins TRBV13 to TRBJ1-5; D is unresolved. CDR1 and CDR2 from the germline V gene are PRHDT and FYEKMQ (reference sequence). V gave up 5 bases and J gave up 0 bases, with 11 bases separating them. This CDR3 is 15 amino acids long. CDR3 DNA: TGTGCCAGCAGCAAAAGGACCGATAGCAATCAGCCCCAGCATTTT. It encodes CASSKRTDSNQPQHF. Together with reference TRBV13 and TRBJ1-5, the CDR3 gives the full variable domain: AAGVIQSPRHLIKEKRETATLKCYPIPRHDTVYWYQQGPGQDPQFLISFYEKMQSDKGSIPDRFSAQQFSDYHSELNMSSLELGDSALYFCASSKRTDSNQPQHFGDGTRLSIL.

The rearrangement links TRBV3-1 (or the pseudogene TRBV3-2) to TRBJ1-6, with D unresolved. This CDR3 is built from 16 residues. Germline values: CDR1 LGHDT, CDR2 YNNKEL (reference sequence). Trimming left V 1 base short and J 5 bases short, with 12 bases between. The CDR3 sequence: CASSQAGRLDNSPLHF. The CDR3 coding sequence is TGTGCCAGCAGCCAAGCGGGGAGGTTGGATAATTCACCCCTCCACTTT.

V is TRBV5-5 and J is TRBJ1-2; weak D call: TRBD1 (5 bases). V gave up 1 base and J gave up 6 bases, with 10 bases separating them. The CDR3 covers 13 residues. The germline gives CDR1 SGHKS, CDR2 YYEKEE (reference sequence). CDR3 nucleotides: TGTGCCAGCAGCTTGTGGTCAGGGAATGGCTACACCTTC. Protein product: CASSLWSGNGYTF.

This clone was observed once. V and J are TRBV7-9 and TRBJ2-1; no clear D gene. The CDR3 runs 15 residues. Between the trimmed V and J ends, which lost 3 bases and 2 bases, there was a span of 11 bases. The germline CDR1 and CDR2 sequences are SEHNR and FQNEAQ (reference sequence). In nucleotides, the CDR3 is TGTGCCAGCAGCTTGTTAGCCGGAGCCTACAATGAGCAGTTCTTC. Protein product: CASSLLAGAYNEQFF.

The CDR3 loop reads CASSHGRQGTNTEAFF. The DNA of the CDR3 is TGTGCCAGCAGCCATGGTCGACAGGGGACGAACACTGAAGCTTTCTTT. This chain connects TRBV14 to TRBJ1-1; 8 bases are shared with TRBD1. CDR1 and CDR2 from the germline V gene are SGHDN and FVKESK. The CDR3 covers 16 residues. Losses at the gene ends were 3 bases for V and 1 base for J; bases not matched to a gene: 7.

Of note for this clone: A read error may account for a junction end that differs from germline. This chain connects TRBV24-1 to TRBJ2-1; 7 bases are a match to TRBD2. The CDR3 runs to 12 residues. From germline, CDR1 is KGHDR and CDR2 SFDVKD. The CDR3 loop reads CATGRDYYEQFF. The DNA of the CDR3 is TGTGCCACCGGGCGGGACTACTATGAGCAGTTCTTC.

V usage is TRBV30 and J usage is TRBJ1-5, with D perhaps matching TRBD1 (6 bases). V lost 4 bases to trimming and J lost 6 bases, with 13 bases between them. This CDR3 has 13 amino acids. CDR1 and CDR2 from the germline V gene are GTSNPN and SVGIG (reference sequence). The CDR3 DNA reads TGTGCCTGGACTACCATCAGGGGTCAGCCCCAGCATTTT. Protein sequence: CAWTTIRGQPQHF.

V gene TRBV13 combines with J gene TRBJ2-7; 8 bases agree with TRBD1. This CDR3 comprises 13 residues. Germline values: CDR1 PRHDT, CDR2 FYEKMQ (reference sequence). The junction had 3 bases not matched to a gene; V was cut back by 5 bases and J by 3 bases. The CDR3 spells CASSPGQGYEQYF. CDR3 DNA: TGTGCCAGCAGCCCTGGACAGGGCTACGAGCAGTACTTC.

This sequence joins TRBV7-9 and TRBJ2-6, with 9 bases that match TRBD1. The V gene end was trimmed by 7 bases and the J gene end by 0 bases; junction bases not matched to a gene: 13. The CDR3 runs to 19 residues. Germline V gene sequence: CDR1 SEHNR, CDR2 FQNEAQ (reference sequence). The CDR3 loop reads CASTFLGTGRSSGANVLTF. The CDR3 nucleotides are TGTGCCAGCACCTTCCTGGGGACAGGGAGAAGCTCTGGGGCCAACGTCCTGACTTTC.

The chain is built from TRBV5-1 and TRBJ2-3; 12 bases are a match to TRBD1. V lost 7 bases, J lost 4 bases, and 4 bases stayed unmatched. Germline-derived CDR1 and CDR2 are SGHRS and YFSETQ. The CDR3 has 14 amino acids. The CDR3 DNA follows: TGCGCCAGCTCGGGACAGGGGGCTGCAGATACGCAGTATTTT. It yields the protein CASSGQGAADTQYF. Full variable domain (remainder filled in from reference TRBV5-1 and TRBJ2-3): KAGVTQTPRYLIKTRGQQVTLSCSPISGHRSVSWYQQTPGQGLQFLFEYFSETQRNKGNFPGRFSGRQFSNSRSEMNVSTLELGDSALYLCASSGQGAADTQYFGPGTRLTVL.

The chain carries TRBV28 and TRBJ2-7; D gene uncertain. V lost 1 base and J lost 5, with 3 bases in between. The CDR3 length is 11 residues. CDR1 and CDR2 from the germline V gene are MDHEN and SYDVKM. The CDR3 nucleotides are TGTGCCAGCAGTTTATACAACGAGCAGTACTTC. Translating it yields CASSLYNEQYF.